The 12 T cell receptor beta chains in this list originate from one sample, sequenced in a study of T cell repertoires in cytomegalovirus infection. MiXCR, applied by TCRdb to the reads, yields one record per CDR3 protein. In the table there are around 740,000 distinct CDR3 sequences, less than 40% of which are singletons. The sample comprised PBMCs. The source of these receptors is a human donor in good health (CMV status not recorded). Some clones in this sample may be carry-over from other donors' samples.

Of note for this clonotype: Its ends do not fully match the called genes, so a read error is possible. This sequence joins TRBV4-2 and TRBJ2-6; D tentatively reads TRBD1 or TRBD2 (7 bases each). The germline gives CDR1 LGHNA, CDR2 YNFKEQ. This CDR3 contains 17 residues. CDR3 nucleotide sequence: TGTGCCAGCAGCCAGCGGGGAGGGGGCGCTGGGGCCAACGGCCTGACTTTC. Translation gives CASSQRGGGAGANGLTF.

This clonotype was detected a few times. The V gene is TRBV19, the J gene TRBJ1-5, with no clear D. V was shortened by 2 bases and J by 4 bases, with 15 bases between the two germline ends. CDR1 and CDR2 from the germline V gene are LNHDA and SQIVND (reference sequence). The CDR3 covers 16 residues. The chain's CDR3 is CASSIMRENRNQPQHF. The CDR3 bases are TGTGCCAGTAGTATAATGCGGGAGAACCGTAATCAGCCCCAGCATTTT.

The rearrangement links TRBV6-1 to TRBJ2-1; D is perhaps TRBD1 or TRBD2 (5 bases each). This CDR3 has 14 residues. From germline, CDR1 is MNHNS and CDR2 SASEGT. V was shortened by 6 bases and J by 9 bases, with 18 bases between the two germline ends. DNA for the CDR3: TGTGCCAGCAGACCCCCCGGGACCTCGGGTGAGCAGTTCTTC. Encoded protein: CASRPPGTSGEQFF.

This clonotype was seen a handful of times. Here the CDR3 reads CASSLSPGLRLVQPQHF. The CDR3 nucleotides read TGTGCCAGCAGTTTATCCCCTGGGCTAAGATTAGTCCAGCCCCAGCATTTT. This chain joins TRBV28 and TRBJ1-5; D gene unclear. Germline values: CDR1 MDHEN, CDR2 SYDVKM. V lost 1 base to trimming and J lost 7 bases, with 20 bases between them. The CDR3 extends over 17 amino acids.

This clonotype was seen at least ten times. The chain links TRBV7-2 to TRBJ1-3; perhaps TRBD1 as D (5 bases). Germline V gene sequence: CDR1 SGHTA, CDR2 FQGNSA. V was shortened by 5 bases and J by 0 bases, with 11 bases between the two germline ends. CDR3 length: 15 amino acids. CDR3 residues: CASSLTGHSGNTIYF. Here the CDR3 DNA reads TGTGCCAGCAGCCTGACGGGGCACTCTGGAAACACCATATATTTT.

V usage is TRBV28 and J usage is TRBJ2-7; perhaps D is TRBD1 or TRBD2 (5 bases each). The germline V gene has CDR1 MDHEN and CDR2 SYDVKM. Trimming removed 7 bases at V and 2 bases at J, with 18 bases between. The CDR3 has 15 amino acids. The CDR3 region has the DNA TGTGCCAGCAATCAGGGAGACAGTGCGGCCTACGAGCAGTACTTC. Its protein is CASNQGDSAAYEQYF.

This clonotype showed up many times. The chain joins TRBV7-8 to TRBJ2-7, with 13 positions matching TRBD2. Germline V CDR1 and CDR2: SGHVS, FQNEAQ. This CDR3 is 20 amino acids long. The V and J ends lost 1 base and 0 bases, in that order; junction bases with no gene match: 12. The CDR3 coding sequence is TGTGCCAGCAGCTTAGTGGGGGGACTAGCGGGACGAACTCACTCCTACGAGCAGTACTTC. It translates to CASSLVGGLAGRTHSYEQYF. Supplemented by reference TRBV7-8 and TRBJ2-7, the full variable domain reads GAGVSQSPRYKVAKRGQDVALRCDPISGHVSLFWYQQALGQGPEFLTYFQNEAQLDKSGLPSDRFFAERPEGSVSTLKIQRTQQEDSAVYLCASSLVGGLAGRTHSYEQYFGPGTRLTVT.

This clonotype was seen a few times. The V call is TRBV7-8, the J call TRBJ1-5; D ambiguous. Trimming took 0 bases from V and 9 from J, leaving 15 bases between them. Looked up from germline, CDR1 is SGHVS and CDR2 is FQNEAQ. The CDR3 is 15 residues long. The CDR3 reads CASSLAEERWPPQHF. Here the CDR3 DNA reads TGTGCCAGCAGCTTAGCGGAGGAGAGGTGGCCGCCCCAGCATTTT.

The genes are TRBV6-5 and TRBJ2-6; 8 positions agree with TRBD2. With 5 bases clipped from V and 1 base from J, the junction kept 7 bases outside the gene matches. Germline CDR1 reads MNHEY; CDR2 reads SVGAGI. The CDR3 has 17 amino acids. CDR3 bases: TGTGCCAGCAGTGGGTGGATAGCGGGGTCTGGGGCCAACGTCCTGACTTTC. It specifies CASSGWIAGSGANVLTF.

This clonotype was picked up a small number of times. This CDR3 is CSGRDRGIGGSEKLFF. DNA for the CDR3: TGCAGCGGCCGGGACAGGGGGATTGGGGGAAGCGAAAAACTGTTTTTT. This chain uses TRBV29-1 with TRBJ1-4, with 11 bases lining up with TRBD1. After removal of 7 bases from V and 8 bases from J, the junction contained 15 bases not matched to a gene. The germline V gene encodes CDR1 SQVTM and CDR2 ANQGSEA. CDR3 length: 16 amino acids.

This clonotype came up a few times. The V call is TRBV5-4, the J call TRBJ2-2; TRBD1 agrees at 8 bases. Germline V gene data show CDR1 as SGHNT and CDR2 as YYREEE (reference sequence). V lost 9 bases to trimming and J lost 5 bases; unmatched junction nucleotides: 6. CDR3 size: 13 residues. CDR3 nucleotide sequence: TGTGCCATCCGGACAGGGTTGACCGGGGAGCTGTTTTTT. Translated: CAIRTGLTGELFF.

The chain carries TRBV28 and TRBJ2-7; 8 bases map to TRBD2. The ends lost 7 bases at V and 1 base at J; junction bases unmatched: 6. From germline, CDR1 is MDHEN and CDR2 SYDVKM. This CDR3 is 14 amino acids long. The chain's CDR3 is CASKASGSSYEQYF. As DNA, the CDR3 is TGTGCCAGCAAGGCTAGCGGGTCATCCTACGAGCAGTACTTC. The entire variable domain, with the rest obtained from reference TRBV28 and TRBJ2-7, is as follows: DVKVTQSSRYLVKRTGEKVFLECVQDMDHENMFWYRQDPGLGLRLIYFSYDVKMKEKGDIPEGYSVSREKKERFSLILESASTNQTSMYLCASKASGSSYEQYFGPGTRLTVT.